A selection of T cell receptor beta chains follows, all from one sample in a study of blood T cell repertoires in COVID-19. The data were produced by immunoSEQ multiplex PCR, yet TCRdb's version contains in-frame clones alone and is incomplete. The sample has roughly 410,000 clones; 80% to 90% are singletons. Sequenced sample: peripheral blood. These receptors all come from a man aged 35 to 55 with acute or convalescent COVID-19. CDR3s include the opening cysteine and the closing phenylalanine or tryptophan. Each record gives: V gene, J gene, clone size, D gene, CDR3 protein, CDR3 DNA. The D gene is left open where the match is weak. Size tells how often a clone was seen (once, few, many) or the class of an expanded clone, and some rows leave it out.

V gene: TRBV29-1; J gene: TRBJ2-1; clone size: .; D gene: TRBD2; CDR3 protein: CSVETGLAGNEQFF; CDR3 DNA: TGCAGCGTTGAAACGGGACTAGCTGGGAATGAGCAGTTCTTC
V gene: TRBV30; J gene: TRBJ2-7; clone size: once; D gene: TRBD1; CDR3 protein: CAWSGDRLYEQYF; CDR3 DNA: TGTGCCTGGAGTGGGGACAGGCTCTACGAGCAGTACTTC
V gene: TRBV9; J gene: TRBJ1-1; clone size: once; D gene: TRBD1; CDR3 protein: CASSTQGWDTEAFF; CDR3 DNA: TGTGCCAGCAGCACACAGGGGTGGGACACTGAAGCTTTCTTT
V gene: TRBV7-9; J gene: TRBJ1-1; clone size: .; D gene: .; CDR3 protein: CASSLAQGYYTEAFF; CDR3 DNA: TGTGCCAGCAGCTTAGCTCAGGGCTATTACACTGAAGCTTTCTTT
V gene: TRBV29-1; J gene: TRBJ2-7; clone size: .; D gene: TRBD1; CDR3 protein: CSVLGASGTAYEQYF; CDR3 DNA: TGCAGCGTTCTGGGGGCATCCGGGACAGCGTACGAGCAGTACTTC
V gene: TRBV10-1; J gene: TRBJ2-2; clone size: .; D gene: .; CDR3 protein: CARERAESLGGELFF; CDR3 DNA: TGCGCCAGGGAGCGTGCGGAGTCTTTGGGCGGGGAGCTGTTTTTT
V gene: TRBV5-1; J gene: TRBJ2-7; clone size: .; D gene: TRBD1; CDR3 protein: CASSLSRPRGSFSYEQYF; CDR3 DNA: TGCGCCAGCAGCTTGTCGAGGCCCAGGGGGTCCTTCTCCTACGAGCAGTACTTC
V gene: TRBV7-3; J gene: TRBJ2-5; clone size: once; D gene: TRBD1; CDR3 protein: CASSPGQGETQYF; CDR3 DNA: TGTGCCAGCAGCCCGGGACAGGGGGAGACCCAGTACTTC
V gene: TRBV19; J gene: TRBJ1-1; clone size: .; D gene: .; CDR3 protein: CATRQSMNTEAFF; CDR3 DNA: TGTGCCACCAGACAGAGCATGAACACTGAAGCTTTCTTT
V gene: TRBV28; J gene: TRBJ1-4; clone size: .; D gene: TRBD1; CDR3 protein: CASRPTGGTHEKLFF; CDR3 DNA: TGTGCCAGCAGGCCGACAGGGGGGACGCATGAAAAACTGTTTTTT
V gene: TRBV9; J gene: TRBJ1-1; clone size: .; D gene: .; CDR3 protein: CASSPGDTEAFF; CDR3 DNA: TGTGCCAGCAGCCCTGGAGACACTGAAGCTTTCTTT
V gene: TRBV3-1/TRBV3-2; J gene: TRBJ1-1; clone size: .; D gene: TRBD1; CDR3 protein: CASSQRQGIEAFF; CDR3 DNA: TGTGCCAGCAGCCAACGACAGGGAATAGAAGCTTTCTTT
V gene: TRBV28; J gene: TRBJ1-2; clone size: .; D gene: TRBD1; CDR3 protein: CASRVRQGAQYGYTF; CDR3 DNA: TGTGCCAGCAGAGTTAGACAGGGGGCGCAGTATGGCTACACCTTC
V gene: TRBV13; J gene: TRBJ2-7; clone size: .; D gene: .; CDR3 protein: CASSGRTFSYEQYF; CDR3 DNA: TGTGCCAGCAGCGGCCGGACTTTCTCCTACGAGCAGTACTTC
V gene: TRBV21-1; J gene: TRBJ2-7; clone size: .; D gene: .; CDR3 protein: CASSKVVAEPRARALYSYEQYF; CDR3 DNA: TGTGCCAGCAGCAAAGTAGTCGCCGAGCCCAGGGCCAGGGCCCTCTACTCCTACGAGCAGTACTTC
V gene: TRBV27; J gene: TRBJ2-3; clone size: .; D gene: .; CDR3 protein: CASSFNTETQYF; CDR3 DNA: TGTGCCAGCAGTTTCAATACAGAAACGCAGTATTTT
V gene: TRBV18; J gene: TRBJ1-2; clone size: .; D gene: TRBD1; CDR3 protein: CASFTGTGIYLGGYTF; CDR3 DNA: TGTGCCAGCTTCACCGGGACAGGAATTTATTTGGGTGGCTACACCTTC
V gene: TRBV2; J gene: TRBJ2-7; clone size: .; D gene: .; CDR3 protein: CASSERLTEYEQYF; CDR3 DNA: TGTGCCAGCAGTGAAAGGTTGACAGAGTACGAGCAGTACTTC
V gene: TRBV3-1/TRBV3-2; J gene: TRBJ2-5; clone size: .; D gene: TRBD2; CDR3 protein: CASSLNLAGVETQYF; CDR3 DNA: TGTGCCAGCAGCCTAAACCTAGCGGGAGTAGAGACCCAGTACTTC
V gene: TRBV19; J gene: TRBJ1-5; clone size: .; D gene: .; CDR3 protein: CASMWADSNQPQHF; CDR3 DNA: TGTGCCAGTATGTGGGCTGATAGCAATCAGCCCCAGCATTTT
V gene: TRBV28; J gene: TRBJ2-5; clone size: .; D gene: TRBD2; CDR3 protein: CASSPTSGRVETQYF; CDR3 DNA: TGTGCCAGCAGCCCGACTAGCGGGAGGGTTGAGACCCAGTACTTC
V gene: TRBV3-1/TRBV3-2; J gene: TRBJ2-1; clone size: once; D gene: .; CDR3 protein: CASSLSPNSYNEQFF; CDR3 DNA: TGTGCCAGCAGCCTCAGTCCAAATTCCTACAATGAGCAGTTCTTC
V gene: TRBV19; J gene: TRBJ2-5; clone size: .; D gene: .; CDR3 protein: CASSIFHTQETQYF; CDR3 DNA: TGTGCCAGTAGTATTTTCCACACCCAAGAGACCCAGTACTTC
V gene: TRBV5-4; J gene: TRBJ2-7; clone size: .; D gene: TRBD2; CDR3 protein: CASSPGGAGDREQYF; CDR3 DNA: TGTGCCAGCAGCCCTGGAGGGGCGGGAGATCGAGAGCAGTACTTC